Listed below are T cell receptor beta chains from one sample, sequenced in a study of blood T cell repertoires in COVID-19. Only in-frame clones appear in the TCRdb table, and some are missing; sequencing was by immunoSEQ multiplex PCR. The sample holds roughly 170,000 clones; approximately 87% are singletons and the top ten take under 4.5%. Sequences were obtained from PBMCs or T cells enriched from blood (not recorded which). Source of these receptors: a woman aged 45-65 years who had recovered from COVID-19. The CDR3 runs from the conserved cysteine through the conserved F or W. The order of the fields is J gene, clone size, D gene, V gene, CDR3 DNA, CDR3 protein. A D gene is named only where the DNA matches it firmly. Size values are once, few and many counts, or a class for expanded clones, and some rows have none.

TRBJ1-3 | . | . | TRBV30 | TGTGCCTGGAGTGCGGGGAGGGTGGCTGGAAACACCATATATTTT | CAWSAGRVAGNTIYF
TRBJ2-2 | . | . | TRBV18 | TGTGCCAGCGCGTCCCTCACCGGGGAGCTGTTTTTT | CASASLTGELFF
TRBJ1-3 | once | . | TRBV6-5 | TGTGCCAGCATGTCATCATTCTCTGGAAACACCATATATTTT | CASMSSFSGNTIYF
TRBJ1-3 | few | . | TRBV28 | TGTGCCAGCCAGGACATCGTGAACACCATATATTTT | CASQDIVNTIYF
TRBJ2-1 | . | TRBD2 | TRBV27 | TGTGCCAGCAGTCCGCTAGCGCGGGGGGGTGAGCAGTTCTTC | CASSPLARGGEQFF
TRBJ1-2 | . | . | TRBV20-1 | TGCAGTGGGGGGCTTGGCTACACCTTC | CSGGLGYTF
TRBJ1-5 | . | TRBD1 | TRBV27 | TGTGCCAGCAGTTCGTCAGGGGGACAGCCCCAGCATTTT | CASSSSGGQPQHF
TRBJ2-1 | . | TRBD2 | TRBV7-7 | TGTGCTAGCAGCCCTATAGCGGGGAGCAACAATGAGCAGTTCTTC | CASSPIAGSNNEQFF
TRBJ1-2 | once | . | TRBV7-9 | TGTGCCAGCAGCTTAGCCTCCAGGAACTATGGCTACACCTTC | CASSLASRNYGYTF
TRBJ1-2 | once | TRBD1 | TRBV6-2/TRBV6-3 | TGTGCCAGCAGCCTAAAGGGACAGAGCTATGGCTACACCTTC | CASSLKGQSYGYTF
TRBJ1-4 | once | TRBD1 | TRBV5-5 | TGTGCCAGCAGCAGAGGGGACAGGGTCACTAATGAAAAACTGTTTTTT | CASSRGDRVTNEKLFF
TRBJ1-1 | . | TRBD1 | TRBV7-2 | TGTGCCAGCAGTACAGGGGGGGGCACTGAAGCTTTCTTT | CASSTGGGTEAFF
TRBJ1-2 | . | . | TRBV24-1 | TGTGCCACCAGTGGCCCGCGGGCAGACTATGGCTACACCTTC | CATSGPRADYGYTF
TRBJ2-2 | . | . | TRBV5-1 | TGCGCCAGCAGGAAATTTAGCGTTTCGAACACCGGGGAGCTGTTTTTT | CASRKFSVSNTGELFF
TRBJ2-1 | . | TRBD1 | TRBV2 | TGTGCCAGCAGTGCCCGGGACAGGAGTGATAATGAGCAGTTCTTC | CASSARDRSDNEQFF
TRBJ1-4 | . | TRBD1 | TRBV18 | TGTGCCTCCACCAGGGGGCGCGATGAAAAACTGTTTTTT | CASTRGRDEKLFF
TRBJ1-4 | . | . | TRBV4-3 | TGCGCCAGCAGCCCAGGGGCGACTGGGGCAACTAATGAAAAACTGTTTTTT | CASSPGATGATNEKLFF
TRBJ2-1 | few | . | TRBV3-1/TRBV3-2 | TGTGCCAGCAGCCAAGAAGCTAGCACTGAGCAGTTCTTC | CASSQEASTEQFF
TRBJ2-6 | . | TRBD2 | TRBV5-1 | TGCGCCAGCAGCTGGGGCGGGAGGGTATCTGGGGCCAACGTCCTGACTTTC | CASSWGGRVSGANVLTF
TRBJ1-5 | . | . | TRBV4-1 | TGCGCCAGCAGCCAAGCCGGGAGGGACCGGGGGAGTCCCCAGCATTTT | CASSQAGRDRGSPQHF
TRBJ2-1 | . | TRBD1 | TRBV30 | TGTGCCTGGAGGGGGGACAGCCTCTACAATGAGCAGTTCTTC | CAWRGDSLYNEQFF